This T cell receptor beta chain was captured in a study of control samples from healthy donors and cancer patients. In germline, CDR1 is LNHDA, CDR2 SQIVND (reference sequence). The CDR3 contains 16 residues. Unmatched junction bases numbered 4, after V lost 4 bases and J lost 1 base. Assay used: immunoSEQ multiplex PCR; TCRdb lists only in-frame clones, some missing. Among under 200,000 clones listed, 96% were seen once. This chain connects TRBV19 to TRBJ1-5, with 10 bases that match TRBD1. The sample comprised blood. This receptor was identified in a young woman in good health. Here the CDR3 reads CASSTPGQGSNQPQHF. In nucleotides, the CDR3 is TGTGCCAGTAGTACACCGGGACAGGGGAGCAATCAGCCCCAGCATTTT.